The rows below give T cell receptor beta chains drawn from one sample of a study of vaccination and CD4 T cells after COVID-19. Antigen specificity for these receptors is unknown. TCRdb re-called the PCR reads through MiXCR, storing one row per CDR3 protein. The sample shows more than 13,000 distinct CDR3 sequences, over 45% of them seen only once. The source material was CD4+ T cells from blood, cultured in vitro, sampled before SARS-CoV-2 vaccination. These receptors all stem from a human donor who had recovered from COVID-19. The CDR3 runs from the conserved cysteine through the conserved F or W. Fields, in order: J gene, clone size, D gene, V gene, CDR3 DNA, CDR3 protein. D genes are given only for firm matches. The size field is filled for only some rows; it gives once, few, many or a size class.

>TRBJ1-2|.|TRBD1|TRBV6-2/TRBV6-3
TGTGCCAGCAGTCGACAGGGGCAAGGCTACACCTTC
CASSRQGQGYTF
>TRBJ1-3|.|.|TRBV27
TGTGCCAGCAGTTTAACAGACGGAAACACCATATATTTT
CASSLTDGNTIYF
>TRBJ1-2|few|.|TRBV20-1
TGCAGTGCTAGTGCCGGGAACTATGGCTACACCTTC
CSASAGNYGYTF
>TRBJ2-3|.|.|TRBV6-4
TGTGCCAGCAGTGACGGCCCCAGGGGAGGAGATACGCAGTATTTT
CASSDGPRGGDTQYF
>TRBJ1-1|.|.|TRBV6-2/TRBV6-3
TGTGCCAGCAGTTACGGCTATGAAGCTTTCTTT
CASSYGYEAFF
>TRBJ2-7|.|TRBD1|TRBV7-2
TGTGCCAGCAGCTCGCCGGGACAGGGACTCTACGAGCAGTACTTC
CASSSPGQGLYEQYF
>TRBJ2-5|few|TRBD2|TRBV11-3
TGTGCCAGCGCTGGCGGGAGGGCCGGAGAGACCCAGTACTTC
CASAGGRAGETQYF
>TRBJ2-3|.|.|TRBV20-1
TGCAGTGCTAGAGATGGCCATAGACTTCGGCAAGATACGCAGTATTTT
CSARDGHRLRQDTQYF
>TRBJ1-5|.|.|TRBV30
TGTGCCTGGAGTGGCCGAGCCTCTGGGGGAGGCAATCAGCCCCAGCATTTT
CAWSGRASGGGNQPQHF
>TRBJ2-3|.|TRBD2|TRBV27
TGTGCCAGCAGTTTCAAGGCCCTAGCGGGAGCATTAGATACGCAGTATTTT
CASSFKALAGALDTQYF
>TRBJ2-2|few|.|TRBV28
TGTGCCAGCAGTTTCCCCGGGACGGCGAACACCGGGGAGCTGTTTTTT
CASSFPGTANTGELFF
>TRBJ1-1|few|.|TRBV6-5
TGTGCCAGCAGTTACCTCGCGGGATTAGGCACTGAAGCTTTCTTT
CASSYLAGLGTEAFF
>TRBJ1-2|few|.|TRBV6-2/TRBV6-3
TGTGCCAGCAGTTACAGTCCAGGGAGTAACTATGGCTACACCTTC
CASSYSPGSNYGYTF
>TRBJ1-2|once|.|TRBV28
TGTGCCAGCAGTTTGCGACATTGGGGGGCTAACTATGGCTACACCTTC
CASSLRHWGANYGYTF
>TRBJ2-5|few|.|TRBV28
TGTGCCAGTACAAGAAAGTATTCAGGGACCCAGTACTTC
CASTRKYSGTQYF
>TRBJ1-2|few|TRBD1|TRBV5-1
TGCGCCAGCAGCTTACAGGGGGACTATGGCTACACCTTC
CASSLQGDYGYTF
>TRBJ1-2|.|.|TRBV6-1
TGTGCCAGCAGCCCCGAAGTGGGACGCCCTTACTATGGCTACACCTTC
CASSPEVGRPYYGYTF
>TRBJ2-5|few|.|TRBV2
TGTGCCAGCTTAATAGCGGAGGGGGAAGAGACCCAGTACTTC
CASLIAEGEETQYF
>TRBJ1-2|.|.|TRBV20-1
TGCAGTGCTAGAGATTCGGGCGGAGAGGGTGGCTACACCTTC
CSARDSGGEGGYTF
>TRBJ1-6|.|.|TRBV24-1
TGTGCCACCAGTGACCCACGAGGGAAGGGTAATTCACCCCTCCACTTT
CATSDPRGKGNSPLHF
>TRBJ1-1|few|.|TRBV7-9
TGTGCCAGCAGTCAAAGTCGGGTAGACACTGAAGCTTTCTTT
CASSQSRVDTEAFF
>TRBJ2-5|.|TRBD2|TRBV27
TGTGCCAGCAGTGCCCGTTCAACCGGGACTAGCGAACAAGAGACCCAGTACTTC
CASSARSTGTSEQETQYF
>TRBJ1-2|.|.|TRBV19
TGTGCCAGTAGTATGAGGGAGGACTATGGCTACACCTTC
CASSMREDYGYTF
>TRBJ2-1|.|TRBD2|TRBV6-1
TGTGCCAGCAGCCCGACTAGCGGGGGGATGAGCTCCTACAATGAGCAGTTCTTC
CASSPTSGGMSSYNEQFF
>TRBJ1-5|once|.|TRBV9
TGTGCCAGCAGCGAGGGGCCAGGGCCCCTTGGGAATAATCAGCCCCAGCATTTT
CASSEGPGPLGNNQPQHF